Each of the 17 T cell receptor beta chains below was sequenced from the same sample in a study of blood T cell repertoires in COVID-19 (dated by TCRdb to about 2020). Library construction relied on the immunoSEQ multiplex PCR assay. The source is immuneACCESS, and TCRdb retained only in-frame sequences with V and J called. Part of the clones is not carried over; for the studies checked, unresolved V genes explain less than half of this, and the remainder is unexplained. This sample has about 260,000 clones in its table, and 75% to 95% of those were observed once. Just over 2.5% of the sample comes from the top ten. The sample consisted of peripheral blood. Every receptor here comes from a person aged 18 to 35 with COVID-19, enrolled during active disease.

V and J are TRBV23-1 and TRBJ2-6; 11 bases are a match to TRBD1. TRBV23-1 is placed among ORFs of uncertain function. The V segment lost 4 bases and the J segment 0 bases; nucleotides outside the gene matches: 8. The CDR3 covers 19 residues. CDR3 in DNA: TGCGCCAGCAGTCCCCCCTGGGGACAGGGGGGCTCTGGGGCCAACGTCCTGACTTTC. This codes for CASSPPWGQGGSGANVLTF.

A single count supports this clone. The CDR3 spells CASSSPQGRNTEAFF. Written as DNA, the CDR3 is TGTGCCAGCAGTTCCCCACAGGGTCGGAACACTGAAGCTTTCTTT. The rearrangement joins TRBV6-5 to TRBJ1-1; D may be TRBD1 (6 bases). The V and J ends lost 4 bases and 1 base respectively, with 13 bases between them. Germline lookup yields CDR1 MNHEY and CDR2 SVGAGI. The CDR3 extends over 15 amino acids.

The chain employs TRBV27 and TRBJ1-6; tentative D call: TRBD1 (6 bases). V was cut by 9 bases and J by 9 bases, with 15 bases left in between. CDR1 MNHEY and CDR2 SMNVEV come from the germline V gene (reference sequence). CDR3 length: 13 amino acids. In DNA, the CDR3 is TGTGCCAGTTCGAGACAGGTAGCTTCACCCCTCCACTTT. It specifies CASSRQVASPLHF.

This chain connects TRBV10-3 to TRBJ1-5, with TRBD1 as a possible D gene (6 bases). V lost 0 bases to trimming and J lost 5 bases, with 8 bases between them. CDR3 length equals 14 residues. Germline CDR1 and CDR2: ENHRY and SYGVKD. The CDR3 is CAISESPGDQPQHF. CDR3 bases: TGTGCCATCAGTGAGTCGCCAGGGGATCAGCCCCAGCATTTT.

V gene TRBV5-4 combines with J gene TRBJ2-7; 10 nucleotides agree with TRBD2. Trimming took 1 base from V and 7 from J; bases not matched to a gene: 5. This CDR3 comprises 14 residues. Germline CDR1 is SGHNT and CDR2 is YYREEE (reference sequence). CDR3 sequence reads: CASSLTSGTGEQYF. For the CDR3, the DNA is TGTGCCAGCAGCTTGACTAGCGGGACGGGGGAGCAGTACTTC. The full variable domain, in which reference TRBV5-4 and TRBJ2-7 provide the parts outside the CDR3, is ETGVTQSPTHLIKTRGQQVTLRCSSQSGHNTVSWYQQALGQGPQFIFQYYREEENGRGNFPPRFSGLQFPNYSSELNVNALELDDSALYLCASSLTSGTGEQYFGPGTRLTVT.

The rearrangement joins TRBV14 to TRBJ2-1, with 7 bases that match TRBD2. This CDR3 region has 15 residues. Trimming took 4 bases from V and 7 from J; bases not matched to a gene: 10. Germline CDR1 reads SGHDN; CDR2 reads FVKESK. The CDR3 sequence is CASSPLGGSRNEQFF. CDR3 nucleotide sequence: TGTGCCAGCAGCCCCCTGGGCGGGAGTCGGAATGAGCAGTTCTTC.

The chain links TRBV10-3 to TRBJ2-7; the match to TRBD1 covers 10 bases. The CDR3 extends over 14 amino acids. Germline V CDR1 and CDR2: ENHRY, SYGVKD. Losses at the gene ends were 6 bases for V and 4 bases for J; bases not matched to a gene: 6. CDR3 sequence: CAIRRQGAPYEQYF. CDR3 DNA sequence: TGTGCCATCAGAAGACAGGGGGCGCCATACGAGCAGTACTTC.

The rearrangement uses TRBV9 and TRBJ2-2; D is possibly TRBD1 (6 bases). Trimming removed 0 bases from V and 6 bases from J, with 9 bases in between. CDR1 is SGDLS and CDR2 is YYNGEE in the germline V gene. The CDR3 is 14 residues long. CDR3 sequence (DNA): TGTGCCAGCAGCGTAGTACAGGGCCCCGGGGAGCTGTTTTTT. The encoded protein is CASSVVQGPGELFF.

The genes are TRBV5-6 and TRBJ1-4; D is perhaps TRBD1 (5 bases). Trimming removed 5 bases from V and 5 bases from J, with 10 bases in between. CDR3 length equals 13 residues. CDR1 and CDR2 (germline): SGHDT, YYEEEE. CDR3 loop: CASSWGRNEKLFF. CDR3 in DNA: TGTGCCAGCAGTTGGGGGAGGAATGAAAAACTGTTTTTT.

Note on this clone: A read error may produce the germline difference seen at one junction end. The rearrangement uses TRBV2 and TRBJ2-1; 11 bases fit TRBD2. CDR1 and CDR2 from the germline V gene are SNHLY and FYNNEI. The CDR3 has 12 residues. The DNA for the CDR3 is TGTGCCAGCAGAGTTAGCGGGAGGGCCTTCATCTTC. Translating it yields CASRVSGRAFIF.

This chain links TRBV29-1 with TRBJ2-2; tentatively, D is TRBD2 (5 bases). The V and J ends lost 7 bases and 4 bases respectively, with 13 bases between them. CDR1 and CDR2 (germline): SQVTM, ANQGSEA. The CDR3 spans 13 residues. CDR3 bases: TGCAGCGCCGAGGGAATAATCACCGGGGAGCTGTTTTTT. Its protein product is CSAEGIITGELFF.

The rearrangement links TRBV6-5 to TRBJ2-5, with unresolved D. The CDR3 runs to 14 residues. Germline loops: CDR1 MNHEY, CDR2 SVGAGI. Trimming pared 4 bases from V and 2 bases from J, leaving 11 bases between. Here the CDR3 reads CASSFEAEQETQYF. CDR3 coding DNA: TGTGCCAGCAGTTTTGAGGCGGAGCAAGAGACCCAGTACTTC.

For the CDR3, the DNA is TGTGCCAGCAGCTTAGACTTAAACACCATATATTTT. Translating it yields CASSLDLNTIYF. V usage is TRBV7-9 and J usage is TRBJ1-3, with no clear D. V was cut by 1 base and J by 6 bases, with 4 bases left in between. Germline CDR1 reads SEHNR; CDR2 reads FQNEAQ (reference sequence). The CDR3 runs to 12 residues.

V is TRBV10-3 and J is TRBJ2-1, with TRBD2 matching over 7 bases. This CDR3 is built from 15 residues. Trimming at V came to 8 bases and at J to 6 bases, leaving 13 bases not matched to a gene. Germline loops: CDR1 ENHRY, CDR2 SYGVKD. CDR3 sequence reads: CAIRAVAGVGNEQFF. The CDR3 DNA reads as TGTGCCATCCGGGCGGTGGCGGGAGTAGGCAATGAGCAGTTCTTC.

J is TRBJ2-3 and V is TRBV5-4; 10 bases fit TRBD2. Germline CDR1 SGHNT, CDR2 YYREEE (reference sequence). This CDR3 is 16 amino acids long. J gave up 4 bases and V 1 base, and 6 bases lay outside the gene matches. The CDR3 reads CASSLSASGRPDTQYF. Written as DNA, the CDR3 is TGTGCCAGCAGCTTGTCCGCTAGCGGGAGACCAGATACGCAGTATTTT.

The J gene is TRBJ1-5, the V gene TRBV6-2 or TRBV6-3, with 7 nucleotides matching TRBD1. J was trimmed by 2 bases and V by 5 bases; bases with no gene match: 21. The germline V gene has CDR1 MNHEY and CDR2 SVGEGT. This CDR3 has 20 amino acids. The CDR3 DNA reads TGTGCCAGCAGTACCTCGCCCTGGACAGGCCGGAATAATGGCAATCAGCCCCAGCATTTT. Its protein is CASSTSPWTGRNNGNQPQHF.

The genes are TRBV24-1 and TRBJ2-7; 12 bases are shared with TRBD2. Germline V gives CDR1 KGHDR, CDR2 SFDVKD. This CDR3 has 16 amino acids. Trimming took 4 bases from V and 0 from J; bases not matched to a gene: 3. The CDR3 loop is CATSETSGRNSYEQYF. The CDR3 DNA sequence: TGTGCCACCAGTGAAACTAGCGGGAGGAACTCCTACGAGCAGTACTTC.